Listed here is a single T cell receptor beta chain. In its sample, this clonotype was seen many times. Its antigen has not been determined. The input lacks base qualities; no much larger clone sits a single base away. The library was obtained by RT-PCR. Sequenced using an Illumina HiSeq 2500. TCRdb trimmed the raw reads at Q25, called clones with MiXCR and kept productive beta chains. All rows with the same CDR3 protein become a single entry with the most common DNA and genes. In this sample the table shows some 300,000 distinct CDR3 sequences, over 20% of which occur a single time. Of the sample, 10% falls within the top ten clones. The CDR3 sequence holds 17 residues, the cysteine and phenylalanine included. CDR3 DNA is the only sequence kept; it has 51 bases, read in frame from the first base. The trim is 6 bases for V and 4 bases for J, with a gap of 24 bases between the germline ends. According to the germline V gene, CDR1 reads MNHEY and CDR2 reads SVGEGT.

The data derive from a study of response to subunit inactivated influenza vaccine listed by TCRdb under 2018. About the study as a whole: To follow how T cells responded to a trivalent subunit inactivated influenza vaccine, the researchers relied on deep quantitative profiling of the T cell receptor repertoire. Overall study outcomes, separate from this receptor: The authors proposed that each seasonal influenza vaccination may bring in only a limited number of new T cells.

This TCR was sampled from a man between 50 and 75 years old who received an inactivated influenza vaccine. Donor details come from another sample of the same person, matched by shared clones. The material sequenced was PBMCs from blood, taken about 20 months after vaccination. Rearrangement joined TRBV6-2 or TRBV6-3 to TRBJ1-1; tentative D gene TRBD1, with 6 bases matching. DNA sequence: TGTGCCAGCAGCCGGGGGCCCCTCGGGGGATTGGGCACTGAAGCTTTCTTT. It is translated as CASSRGPLGGLGTEAFF.